This T cell receptor beta chain was obtained from a study of blood T cell repertoires in COVID-19. About the study: Sources were T cells, B-cell-depleted T cells, or PBMCs; the material itself was cDNA or gDNA.

V lost 4 bases to trimming and J lost 2 bases, with 8 bases between them. The CDR3 runs to 14 residues. Germline lookup yields CDR1 LGHDT and CDR2 YNNKEL (reference sequence). In the original processing: From reference gene primer amplification, estimates of nucleated cell counts were derived. TCRdb's table, derived via immunoSEQ multiplex PCR, lists solely in-frame clones and lacks some. Clone size and the V and J calls come from that table; the DNA yielded D and trimming. The top ten hold roughly an eighth of the sample, which has 25,000 to 35,000 clones, around 84% seen once. The sequence came from a human donor in a cohort sampled during active COVID-19. The donor label of this sample is uncertain. The chain is built from TRBV3-1 (or the pseudogene TRBV3-2) and TRBJ1-4; D might be TRBD1 (5 bases). Input material: peripheral blood. The CDR3 nucleotides are TGTGCCAGCAGCCCAGGGTTGACTAATGAAAAACTGTTTTTT. Translating gives CASSPGLTNEKLFF.